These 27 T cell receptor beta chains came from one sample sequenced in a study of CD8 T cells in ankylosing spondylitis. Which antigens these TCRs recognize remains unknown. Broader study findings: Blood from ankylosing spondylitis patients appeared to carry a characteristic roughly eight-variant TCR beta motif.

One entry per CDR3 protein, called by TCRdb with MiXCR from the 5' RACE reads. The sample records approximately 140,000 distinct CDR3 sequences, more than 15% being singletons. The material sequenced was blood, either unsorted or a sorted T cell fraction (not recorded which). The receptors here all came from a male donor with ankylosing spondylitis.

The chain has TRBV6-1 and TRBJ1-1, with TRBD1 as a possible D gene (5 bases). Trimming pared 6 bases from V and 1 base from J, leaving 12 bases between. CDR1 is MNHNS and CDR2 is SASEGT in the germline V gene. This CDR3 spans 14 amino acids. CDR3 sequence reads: CASRSDSWNTEAFF. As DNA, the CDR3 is TGTGCCAGCAGATCAGACAGTTGGAACACTGAAGCTTTCTTT.

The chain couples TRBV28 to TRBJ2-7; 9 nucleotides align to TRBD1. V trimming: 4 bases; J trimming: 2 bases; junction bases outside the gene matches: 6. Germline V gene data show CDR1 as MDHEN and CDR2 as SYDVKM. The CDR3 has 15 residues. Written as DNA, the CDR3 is TGTGCCAGCAGTTCGCCGGGACAGGGAACCTACGAGCAGTACTTC. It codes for CASSSPGQGTYEQYF.

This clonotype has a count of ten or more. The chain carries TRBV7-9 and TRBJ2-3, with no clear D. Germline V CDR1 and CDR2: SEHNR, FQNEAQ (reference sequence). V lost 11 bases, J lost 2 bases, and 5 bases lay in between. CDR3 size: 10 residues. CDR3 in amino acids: CAAHTDTQYF. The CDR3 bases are TGTGCCGCACACACAGATACGCAGTATTTT.

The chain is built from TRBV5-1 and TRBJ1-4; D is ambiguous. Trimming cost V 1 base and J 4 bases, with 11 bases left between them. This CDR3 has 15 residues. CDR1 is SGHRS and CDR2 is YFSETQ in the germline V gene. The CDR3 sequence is CASSLTRADNEKLFF. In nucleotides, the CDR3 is TGCGCCAGCAGCTTGACAAGAGCCGATAATGAAAAACTGTTTTTT. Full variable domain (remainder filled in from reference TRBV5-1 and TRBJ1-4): KAGVTQTPRYLIKTRGQQVTLSCSPISGHRSVSWYQQTPGQGLQFLFEYFSETQRNKGNFPGRFSGRQFSNSRSEMNVSTLELGDSALYLCASSLTRADNEKLFFGSGTQLSVL.

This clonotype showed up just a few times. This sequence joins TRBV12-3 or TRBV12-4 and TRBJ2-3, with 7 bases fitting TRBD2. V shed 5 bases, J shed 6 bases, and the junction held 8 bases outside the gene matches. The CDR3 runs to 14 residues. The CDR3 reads CASSELARLDTQYF. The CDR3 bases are TGTGCCAGCAGTGAACTAGCGCGCCTGGATACGCAGTATTTT.

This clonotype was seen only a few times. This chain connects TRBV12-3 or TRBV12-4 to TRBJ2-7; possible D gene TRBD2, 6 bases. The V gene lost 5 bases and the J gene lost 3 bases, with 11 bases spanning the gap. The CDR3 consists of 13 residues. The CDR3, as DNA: TGTGCCAGCAGTACCGGGACTCGCTACGAGCAGTACTTC. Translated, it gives CASSTGTRYEQYF.

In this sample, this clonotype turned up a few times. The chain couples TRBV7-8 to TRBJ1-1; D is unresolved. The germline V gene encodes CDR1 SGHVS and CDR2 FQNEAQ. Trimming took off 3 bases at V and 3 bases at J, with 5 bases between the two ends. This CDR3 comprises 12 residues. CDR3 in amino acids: CASSFDDTEAFF. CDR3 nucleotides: TGTGCCAGCAGCTTTGACGACACTGAAGCTTTCTTT.

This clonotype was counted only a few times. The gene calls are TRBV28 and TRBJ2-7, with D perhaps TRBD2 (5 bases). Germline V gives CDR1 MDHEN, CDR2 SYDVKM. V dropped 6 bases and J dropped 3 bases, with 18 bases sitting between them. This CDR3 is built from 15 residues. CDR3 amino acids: CASRLNTGSFYEQYF. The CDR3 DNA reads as TGTGCCAGCAGATTAAATACGGGGAGTTTCTACGAGCAGTACTTC.

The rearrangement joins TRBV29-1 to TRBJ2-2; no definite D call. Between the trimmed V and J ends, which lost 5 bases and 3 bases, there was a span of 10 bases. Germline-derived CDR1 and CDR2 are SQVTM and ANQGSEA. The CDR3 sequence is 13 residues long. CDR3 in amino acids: CSVYATDTGELFF. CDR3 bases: TGCAGCGTTTACGCCACAGACACCGGGGAGCTGTTTTTT.

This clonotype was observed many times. The chain's CDR3 is CASSLGLAGSYNEQFF. CDR3 nucleotide sequence: TGTGCCAGCAGCTTGGGACTAGCGGGCTCCTACAATGAGCAGTTCTTC. The chain couples TRBV7-2 to TRBJ2-1; 12 nucleotides align to TRBD2. The CDR3 is made up of 16 amino acids. Germline V gene sequence: CDR1 SGHTA, CDR2 FQGNSA. With V trimmed by 3 bases and J by 0 bases, 0 bases remained unmatched.

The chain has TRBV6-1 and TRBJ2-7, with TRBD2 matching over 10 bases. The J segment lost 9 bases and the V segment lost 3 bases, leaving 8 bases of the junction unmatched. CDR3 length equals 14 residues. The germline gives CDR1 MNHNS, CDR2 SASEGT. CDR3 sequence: CASSEVASGRRQYF. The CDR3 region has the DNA TGTGCCAGCAGTGAGGTGGCTAGCGGGAGAAGGCAGTACTTC.

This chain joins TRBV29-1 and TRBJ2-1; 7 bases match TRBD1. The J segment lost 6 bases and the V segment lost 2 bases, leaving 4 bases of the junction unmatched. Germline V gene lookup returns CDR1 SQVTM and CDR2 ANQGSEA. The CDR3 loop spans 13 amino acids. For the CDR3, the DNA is TGCAGCGTTGAACCGACAGGGCGCAATGAGCAGTTCTTC. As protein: CSVEPTGRNEQFF.

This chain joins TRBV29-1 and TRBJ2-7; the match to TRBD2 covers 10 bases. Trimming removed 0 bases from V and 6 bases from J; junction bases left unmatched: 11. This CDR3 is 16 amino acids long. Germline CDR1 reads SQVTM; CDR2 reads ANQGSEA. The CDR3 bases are TGCAGCGTTGAAGAATATACTAGCGGGATCTATGCCGAGCAGTACTTC. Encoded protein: CSVEEYTSGIYAEQYF.

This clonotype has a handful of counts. The CDR3 loop is CASRIHWEGGPYNEQFF. DNA for the CDR3: TGTGCCAGCAGAATCCACTGGGAGGGAGGGCCTTACAATGAGCAGTTCTTC. The chain combines TRBV6-1 with TRBJ2-1; 7 nucleotides agree with TRBD2. Unmatched junction bases numbered 15, after V lost 6 bases and J lost 4 bases. This CDR3 contains 17 residues. CDR1 is MNHNS, CDR2 SASEGT, per germline.

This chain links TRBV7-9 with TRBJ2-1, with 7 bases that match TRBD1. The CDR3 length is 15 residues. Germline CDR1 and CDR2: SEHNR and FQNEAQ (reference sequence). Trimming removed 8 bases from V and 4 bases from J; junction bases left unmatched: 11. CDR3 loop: CASGAPGQRYNEQFF. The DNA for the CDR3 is TGTGCCAGCGGGGCTCCGGGACAGCGATACAATGAGCAGTTCTTC. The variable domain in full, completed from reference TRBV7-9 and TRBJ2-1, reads DTGVSQNPRHKITKRGQNVTFRCDPISEHNRLYWYRQTLGQGPEFLTYFQNEAQLEKSRLLSDRFSAERPKGSFSTLEIQRTEQGDSAMYLCASGAPGQRYNEQFFGPGTRLTVL.

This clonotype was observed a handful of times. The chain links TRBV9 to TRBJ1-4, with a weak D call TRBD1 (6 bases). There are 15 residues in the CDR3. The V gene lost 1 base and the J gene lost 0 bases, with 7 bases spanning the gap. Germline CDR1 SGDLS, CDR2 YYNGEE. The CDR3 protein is CASSVSGATNEKLFF. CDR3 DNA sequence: TGTGCCAGCAGCGTATCAGGGGCAACTAATGAAAAACTGTTTTTT.

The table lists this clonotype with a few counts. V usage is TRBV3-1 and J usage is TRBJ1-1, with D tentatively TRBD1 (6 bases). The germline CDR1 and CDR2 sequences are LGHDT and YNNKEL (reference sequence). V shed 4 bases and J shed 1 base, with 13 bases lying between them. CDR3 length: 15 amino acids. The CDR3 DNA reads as TGTGCCAGCAGCCCGGACGGAGGGGGGAACACTGAAGCTTTCTTT. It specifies CASSPDGGGNTEAFF. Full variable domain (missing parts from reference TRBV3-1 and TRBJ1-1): DTAVSQTPKYLVTQMGNDKSIKCEQNLGHDTMYWYKQDSKKFLKIMFSYNNKELIINETVPNRFSPKSPDKAHLNLHINSLELGDSAVYFCASSPDGGGNTEAFFGQGTRLTVV.

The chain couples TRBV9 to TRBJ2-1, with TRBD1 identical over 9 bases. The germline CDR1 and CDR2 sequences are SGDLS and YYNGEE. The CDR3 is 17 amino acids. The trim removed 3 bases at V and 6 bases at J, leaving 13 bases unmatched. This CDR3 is CASSARTGVGPANEQFF. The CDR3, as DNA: TGTGCCAGCAGCGCCCGGACAGGGGTGGGACCTGCCAATGAGCAGTTCTTC.

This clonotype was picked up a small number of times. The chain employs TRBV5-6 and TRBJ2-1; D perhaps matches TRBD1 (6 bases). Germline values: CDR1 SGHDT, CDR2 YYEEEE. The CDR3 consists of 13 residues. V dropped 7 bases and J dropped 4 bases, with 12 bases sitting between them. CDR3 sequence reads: CASLAGDYNEQFF. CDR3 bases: TGTGCCAGCTTAGCAGGGGATTACAATGAGCAGTTCTTC.

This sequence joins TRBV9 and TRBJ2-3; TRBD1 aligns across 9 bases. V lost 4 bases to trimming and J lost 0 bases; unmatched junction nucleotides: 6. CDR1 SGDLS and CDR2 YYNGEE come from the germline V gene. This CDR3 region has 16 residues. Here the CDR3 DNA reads TGTGCCAGCAGCCCCAGGGACAGGGAAAGCACAGATACGCAGTATTTT. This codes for CASSPRDRESTDTQYF. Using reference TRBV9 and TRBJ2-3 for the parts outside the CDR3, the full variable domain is DSGVTQTPKHLITATGQRVTLRCSPRSGDLSVYWYQQSLDQGLQFLIQYYNGEERAKGNILERFSAQQFPDLHSELNLSSLELGDSALYFCASSPRDRESTDTQYFGPGTRLTVL.

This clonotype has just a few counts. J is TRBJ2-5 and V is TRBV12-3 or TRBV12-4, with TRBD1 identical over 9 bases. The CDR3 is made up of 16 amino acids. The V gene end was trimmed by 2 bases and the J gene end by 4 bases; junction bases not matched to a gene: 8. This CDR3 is CASSLRGQGIRETQYF. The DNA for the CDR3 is TGTGCCAGCAGTTTAAGGGGACAGGGCATAAGAGAGACCCAGTACTTC.

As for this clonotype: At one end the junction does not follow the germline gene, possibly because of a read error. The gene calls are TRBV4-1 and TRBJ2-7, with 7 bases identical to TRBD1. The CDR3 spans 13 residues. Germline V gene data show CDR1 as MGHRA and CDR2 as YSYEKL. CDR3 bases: TGCGCCAGCAGCCATCTTCTCACGACGGACAGGAACTTC. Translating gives CASSHLLTTDRNF.

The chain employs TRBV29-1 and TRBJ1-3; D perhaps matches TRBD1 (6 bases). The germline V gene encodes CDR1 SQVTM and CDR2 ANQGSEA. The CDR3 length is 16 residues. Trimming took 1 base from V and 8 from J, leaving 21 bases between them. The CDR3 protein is CSVEVIQGTWDYTIYF. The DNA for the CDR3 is TGCAGCGTTGAAGTTATCCAGGGGACGTGGGATTACACCATATATTTT. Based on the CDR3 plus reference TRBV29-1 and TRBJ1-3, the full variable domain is SAVISQKPSRDICQRGTSLTIQCQVDSQVTMMFWYRQQPGQSLTLIATANQGSEATYESGFVIDKFPISRPNLTFSTLTVSNMSPEDSSIYLCSVEVIQGTWDYTIYFGEGSWLTVV.

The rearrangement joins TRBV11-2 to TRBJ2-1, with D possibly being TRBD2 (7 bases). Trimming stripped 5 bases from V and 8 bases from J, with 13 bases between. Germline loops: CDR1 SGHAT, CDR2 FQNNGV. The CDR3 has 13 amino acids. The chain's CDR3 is CASSASGGHEQFF. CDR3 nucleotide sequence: TGTGCCAGCAGCGCCTCGGGGGGCCATGAGCAGTTCTTC.

For the CDR3, the DNA is TGCGCCAGCACCCTGGGGACTAGCGGGAAGCGGGAGCTGTTTTTT. Protein product: CASTLGTSGKRELFF. The chain recombines TRBV5-1 with TRBJ2-2, with 13 bases that match TRBD2. The CDR3 consists of 15 residues. CDR1 SGHRS and CDR2 YFSETQ come from the germline V gene. Trimming removed 6 bases from V and 9 bases from J; junction bases left unmatched: 8.

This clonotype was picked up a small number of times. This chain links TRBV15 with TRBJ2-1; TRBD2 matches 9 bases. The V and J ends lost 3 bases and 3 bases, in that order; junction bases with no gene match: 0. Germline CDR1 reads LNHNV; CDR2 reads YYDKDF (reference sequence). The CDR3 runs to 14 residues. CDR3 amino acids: CATSSSGSYNEQFF. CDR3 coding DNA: TGTGCCACCAGCAGTAGCGGGAGCTACAATGAGCAGTTCTTC.

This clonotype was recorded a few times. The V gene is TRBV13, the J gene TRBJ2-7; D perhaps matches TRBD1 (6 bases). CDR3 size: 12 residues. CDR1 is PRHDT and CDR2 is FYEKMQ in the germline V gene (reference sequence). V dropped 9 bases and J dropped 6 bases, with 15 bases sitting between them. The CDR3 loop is CASAKGGAEQYF. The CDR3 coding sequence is TGTGCCAGTGCTAAAGGGGGAGCCGAGCAGTACTTC.